This passage covers 16 T cell receptor beta chains from one sample sequenced in a study of CD4 T cells in relation to SARS-CoV-2 and coronaviruses. Unexposed donor CD4+ T cells date from about 2011-2019, before the COVID-19 pandemic. The cells were cultured for approximately ten days before CD4+ T cells were isolated. Their target antigens are unknown. Data came from immunoSEQ multiplex PCR; TCRdb stores just in-frame clones and leaves some out. The profile shows under 25,000 clones, around three quarters of them singletons. Sequences were obtained from CD4+ T cells from PBMCs, cultured in vitro. These receptors all come from a human donor in good health.

V and J are TRBV5-4 and TRBJ2-1; the match to TRBD2 covers 7 bases. J gave up 0 bases and V 2 bases, and 2 bases lay outside the gene matches. The length of the CDR3 is 15 residues. Germline CDR1 and CDR2: SGHNT and YYREEE (reference sequence). The CDR3 coding sequence is TGTGCCAGCAGCTTCACTAGCGCCTCCTACAATGAGCAGTTCTTC. It translates to CASSFTSASYNEQFF.

The chain combines TRBV5-1 with TRBJ2-2; TRBD2 matches 8 bases. The length of the CDR3 is 15 residues. The ends lost 6 bases at V and 6 bases at J; junction bases unmatched: 10. Per germline, CDR1 SGHRS and CDR2 YFSETQ. The CDR3 here is CASTQTNSGAGELFF. CDR3 nucleotides: TGCGCCAGCACCCAAACCAATAGCGGGGCCGGGGAGCTGTTTTTT.

The V and J genes are TRBV19 and TRBJ1-4, with 8 bases aligning to TRBD1. Germline CDR1 LNHDA, CDR2 SQIVND (reference sequence). The CDR3 contains 15 residues. J lost 7 bases, V lost 5 bases, and 9 bases had no gene match. DNA of the CDR3: TGTGCCAGTAGTGTTTCCGGGACAGGACTTGAAAAACTGTTTTTT. Its protein product is CASSVSGTGLEKLFF.

The chain employs TRBV24-1 and TRBJ1-4, with D unresolved. Trimming shortened V by 4 bases and J by 0 bases, and 23 bases separated the two germline ends. Germline-derived CDR1 and CDR2 are KGHDR and SFDVKD. The CDR3 is 20 residues long. The CDR3: CATSEIMGNRRSATNEKLFF. Written as DNA, the CDR3 is TGTGCCACCAGTGAAATTATGGGCAATAGACGAAGCGCAACTAATGAAAAACTGTTTTTT.

Concerning this clone itself: The germline gene is not matched at one end of the junction; a read error may be the cause. V and J are TRBV27 and TRBJ1-1; D unresolved. Germline V CDR1 and CDR2: MNHEY, SMNVEV (reference sequence). The CDR3 length is 8 residues. CDR3 region: CASSSRAF. The CDR3 DNA reads TGTGCCAGCAGTTCGAGGGCCTTT.

The J gene is TRBJ1-1, the V gene TRBV14; possible D gene TRBD1, 6 bases. CDR3 size: 13 residues. V gave up 4 bases and J gave up 5 bases, with 11 bases separating them. Germline CDR1 reads SGHDN; CDR2 reads FVKESK. The CDR3 reads CASSLTQGTEAFF. CDR3 sequence (DNA): TGTGCCAGCAGCCTAACCCAGGGGACTGAAGCTTTCTTT.

This chain connects TRBV19 to TRBJ2-1; 9 bases align to TRBD1. Germline CDR1 LNHDA, CDR2 SQIVND (reference sequence). This CDR3 region has 13 residues. V shed 10 bases and J 14 bases; nucleotides not matched to a gene: 15. The CDR3 coding sequence is TGTGCCACAACCGACCGGGACAGGGACGGGAAGTTCTTC. Encoded protein: CATTDRDRDGKFF.

This rearrangement joins TRBV19 to TRBJ2-4; no clear D. The germline gives CDR1 LNHDA, CDR2 SQIVND (reference sequence). The ends were cut back, 1 base at V and 3 bases at J, with 4 bases in the middle. This CDR3 comprises 13 residues. CDR3 residues: CASSIGNKNIQYF. CDR3 nucleotides: TGTGCCAGTAGTATAGGTAACAAAAACATTCAGTACTTC.

Only one count was recorded for this clone. The rearrangement links TRBV5-1 to TRBJ2-3, with D perhaps matching TRBD2 (5 bases). Germline loops: CDR1 SGHRS, CDR2 YFSETQ. The CDR3 consists of 17 residues. V was pared by 1 base and J by 1 base, with 16 bases between. The CDR3 loop is CASSLRGHGVGTDTQYF. As DNA, the CDR3 is TGCGCCAGCAGCTTGAGAGGGCATGGAGTTGGCACAGATACGCAGTATTTT.

This clone was detected a few times. This sequence joins TRBV27 and TRBJ2-1; 12 nucleotides match TRBD2. The CDR3 has 23 residues. V lost 3 bases, J lost 0 bases, and 21 bases stayed unmatched. Germline V gene data show CDR1 as MNHEY and CDR2 as SMNVEV (reference sequence). CDR3 nucleotide sequence: TGTGCCAGCAGTTTGTCACGGGCGACTGCGACTAGCGGGAGAGTTAGCTCCTACAATGAGCAGTTCTTC. Amino acid sequence: CASSLSRATATSGRVSSYNEQFF.

This clone was recorded a few times. V usage is TRBV14 and J usage is TRBJ2-7; D is uncertain. V lost 1 base and J 7 bases, leaving 11 bases between the germline ends. The CDR3 runs 13 residues. Germline V gives CDR1 SGHDN, CDR2 FVKESK. CDR3 DNA sequence: TGTGCCAGCAGCCAAGGGGCTAGGCGGGAGCAGTACTTC. It yields the protein CASSQGARREQYF.

This clone was picked up a small number of times. This rearrangement joins TRBV7-3 to TRBJ2-1; D is ambiguous. The length of the CDR3 is 13 residues. Trimming left V 3 bases short and J 6 bases short, with 9 bases between. Germline CDR1 SGHTA, CDR2 FQGTGA. The CDR3, as DNA: TGTGCCAGCAGCTTGGGTTCCGTCAATGAGCAGTTCTTC. Protein: CASSLGSVNEQFF.

The rearrangement uses TRBV7-3 and TRBJ1-2; a weak D match, TRBD1 (6 bases). Trimming took 5 bases from V and 8 from J, leaving 15 bases between them. In germline, CDR1 is SGHTA, CDR2 FQGTGA. The CDR3 is made up of 13 amino acids. The CDR3 spells CASSQVLGGGYTF. CDR3 sequence (DNA): TGTGCCAGCAGCCAAGTACTAGGGGGGGGCTACACCTTC.

This sequence joins TRBV5-1 and TRBJ2-5; the match to TRBD1 covers 11 bases. CDR3 size: 18 residues. Germline CDR1 reads SGHRS; CDR2 reads YFSETQ. The V gene end was trimmed by 0 bases and the J gene end by 4 bases; junction bases not matched to a gene: 11. The CDR3 DNA reads TGCGCCAGCAGCTTGGGGACAGGGGGCGGTTCGGGGCCAGAGACCCAGTACTTC. Translating gives CASSLGTGGGSGPETQYF.

The chain has TRBV4-1 and TRBJ2-7, with TRBD2 matching over 8 bases. V dropped 1 base and J dropped 3; count of bases not matched to a gene: 8. This CDR3 contains 16 residues. Germline V CDR1 and CDR2: MGHRA, YSYEKL. The CDR3 here is CASSQGSREAGYEQYF. The CDR3 coding sequence is TGCGCCAGCAGCCAAGGCTCGCGGGAGGCGGGCTACGAGCAGTACTTC.

The chain's CDR3 is CAWNEGSYGYTF. CDR3 DNA: TGTGCCTGGAATGAGGGTAGCTATGGCTACACCTTC. The genes are TRBV30 and TRBJ1-2; D gene uncertain. Germline V gives CDR1 GTSNPN, CDR2 SVGIG (reference sequence). V lost 4 bases, J lost 4 bases, and 10 bases lay in between. This CDR3 contains 12 residues.